This TCR beta chain was captured in a study of blood T cell repertoires in COVID-19. Turning to the study itself: Some COVID-19 samples were acute and others convalescent; all came from the United States, Italy and Spain. PBMCs, B-cell-depleted T cells, or T cells were the source of the cDNA or gDNA that made up the material.

Original methodology: Using reference gene primer amplification, nucleated cell counts were estimated. Only in-frame clones appear in the TCRdb table, and some are missing; sequencing was by immunoSEQ multiplex PCR. The V and J calls and clone size were taken over from that table, and D and trimming were inferred from the DNA. The sample consists of about 160,000 clones, approximately 85% of them appearing once. Germline trimming cut 3 bases from V and 3 bases from J; bases unmatched to any gene: 8. The CDR3 length is 16 residues. In germline, CDR1 is MDHEN, CDR2 SYDVKM. This TCR was sampled from a man aged 60 to 69 who had recovered from COVID-19. The rearrangement links TRBV28 to TRBJ2-7, with TRBD2 matching 10 bases. Sequencing was carried out using peripheral blood. The CDR3 region has the DNA TGTGCCAGCAGTTTCCATAGCGGGGGGTCTTTCTACGAGCAGTACTTC. It is translated as CASSFHSGGSFYEQYF. Based on the CDR3 plus reference TRBV28 and TRBJ2-7, the full variable domain is DVKVTQSSRYLVKRTGEKVFLECVQDMDHENMFWYRQDPGLGLRLIYFSYDVKMKEKGDIPEGYSVSREKKERFSLILESASTNQTSMYLCASSFHSGGSFYEQYFGPGTRLTVT.